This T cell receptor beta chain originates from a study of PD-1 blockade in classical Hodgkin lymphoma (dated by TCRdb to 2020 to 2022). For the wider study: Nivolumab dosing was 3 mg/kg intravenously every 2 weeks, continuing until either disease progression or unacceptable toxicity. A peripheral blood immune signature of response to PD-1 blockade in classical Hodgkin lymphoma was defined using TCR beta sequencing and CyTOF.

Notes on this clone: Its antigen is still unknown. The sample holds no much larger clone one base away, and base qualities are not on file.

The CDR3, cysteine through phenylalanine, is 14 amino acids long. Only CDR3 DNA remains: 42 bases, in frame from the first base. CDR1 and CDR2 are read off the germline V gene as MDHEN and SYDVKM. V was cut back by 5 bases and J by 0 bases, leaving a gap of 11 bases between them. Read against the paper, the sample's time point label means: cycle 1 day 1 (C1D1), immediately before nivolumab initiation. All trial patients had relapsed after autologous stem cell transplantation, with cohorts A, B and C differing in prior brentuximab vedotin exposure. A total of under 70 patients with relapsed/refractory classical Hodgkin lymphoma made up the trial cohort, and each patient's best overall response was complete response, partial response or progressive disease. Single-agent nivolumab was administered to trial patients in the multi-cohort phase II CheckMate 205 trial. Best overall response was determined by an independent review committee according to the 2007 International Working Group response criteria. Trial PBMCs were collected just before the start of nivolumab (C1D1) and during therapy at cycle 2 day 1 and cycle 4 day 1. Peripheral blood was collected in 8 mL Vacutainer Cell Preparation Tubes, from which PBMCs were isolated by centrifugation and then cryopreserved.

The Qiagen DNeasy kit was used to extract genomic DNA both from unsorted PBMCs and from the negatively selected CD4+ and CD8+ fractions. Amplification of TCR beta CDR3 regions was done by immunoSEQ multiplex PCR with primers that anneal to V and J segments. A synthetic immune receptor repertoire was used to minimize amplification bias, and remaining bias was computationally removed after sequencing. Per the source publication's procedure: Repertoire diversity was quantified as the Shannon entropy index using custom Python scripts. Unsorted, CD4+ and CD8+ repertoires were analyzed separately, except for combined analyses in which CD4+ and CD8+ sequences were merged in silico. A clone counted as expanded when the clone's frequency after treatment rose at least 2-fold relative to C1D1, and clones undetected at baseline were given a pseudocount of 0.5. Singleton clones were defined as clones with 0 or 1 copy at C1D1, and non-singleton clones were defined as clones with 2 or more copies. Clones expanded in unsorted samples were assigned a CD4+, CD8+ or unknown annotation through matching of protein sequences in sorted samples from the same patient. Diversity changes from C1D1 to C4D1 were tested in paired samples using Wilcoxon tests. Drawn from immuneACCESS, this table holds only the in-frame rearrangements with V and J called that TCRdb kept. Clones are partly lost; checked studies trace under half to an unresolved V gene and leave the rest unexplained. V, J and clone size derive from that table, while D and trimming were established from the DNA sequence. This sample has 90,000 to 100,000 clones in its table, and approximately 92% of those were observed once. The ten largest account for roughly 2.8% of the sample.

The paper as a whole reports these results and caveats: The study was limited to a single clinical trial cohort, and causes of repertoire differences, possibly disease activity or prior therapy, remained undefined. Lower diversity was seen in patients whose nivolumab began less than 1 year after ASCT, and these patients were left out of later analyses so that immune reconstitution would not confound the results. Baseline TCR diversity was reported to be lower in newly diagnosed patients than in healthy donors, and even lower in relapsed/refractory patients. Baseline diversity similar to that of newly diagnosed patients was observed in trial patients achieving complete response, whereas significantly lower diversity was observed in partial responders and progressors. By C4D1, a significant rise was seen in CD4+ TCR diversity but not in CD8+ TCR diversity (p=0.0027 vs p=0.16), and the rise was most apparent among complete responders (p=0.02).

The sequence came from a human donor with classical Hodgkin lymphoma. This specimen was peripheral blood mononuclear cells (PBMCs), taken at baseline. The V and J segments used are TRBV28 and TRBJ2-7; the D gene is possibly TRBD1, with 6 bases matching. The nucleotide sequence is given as TGTGCCAGCAGTCAGGGGACACCCTCCTACGAGCAGTACTTC. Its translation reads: CASSQGTPSYEQYF.